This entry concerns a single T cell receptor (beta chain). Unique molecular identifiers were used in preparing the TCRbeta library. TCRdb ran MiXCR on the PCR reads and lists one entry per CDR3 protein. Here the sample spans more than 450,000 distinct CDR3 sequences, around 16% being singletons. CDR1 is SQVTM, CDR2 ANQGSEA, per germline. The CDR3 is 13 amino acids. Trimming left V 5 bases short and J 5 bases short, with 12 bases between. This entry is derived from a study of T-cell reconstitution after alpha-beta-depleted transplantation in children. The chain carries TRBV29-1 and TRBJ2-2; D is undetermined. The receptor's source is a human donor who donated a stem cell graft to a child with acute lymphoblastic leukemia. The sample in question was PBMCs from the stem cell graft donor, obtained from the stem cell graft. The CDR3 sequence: CSVTTPRTGELFF. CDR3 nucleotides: TGCAGCGTTACGACCCCCAGGACCGGGGAGCTGTTTTTT.